The 10 T cell receptor beta chains in this list originate from one sample, sequenced in a study of cytomegalovirus exposure and HLA in healthy donors. Primers: 60 Vbeta forward and 13 Jbeta reverse. Here immunoSEQ multiplex PCR was the method, and the copy in TCRdb shows in-frame clones only, minus some. Among about 140,000 clones listed, around 10% were seen once. The sample taken for sequencing was PBMCs. The source is a male donor in good health and CMV-seronegative.

This clone was counted between two and nine times. Sequence at one end of the junction differs from germline and may be a read error. The gene calls are TRBV4-3 and TRBJ1-4; TRBD1 matches at 8 bases. The CDR3 sequence is 15 residues long. Looked up from germline, CDR1 is LGHNA and CDR2 is YSLEER. The CDR3 DNA reads as TGCGCCAGCGGCCAGAACAGGGGGATTGGTGAAAAACTGTTTTTT. Amino acid sequence: CASGQNRGIGEKLFF.

This clone has only a few counts. The V call is TRBV19, the J call TRBJ2-7, with D maybe TRBD2 (5 bases). This CDR3 spans 15 amino acids. CDR1 and CDR2 from the germline V gene are LNHDA and SQIVND (reference sequence). The V and J ends lost 4 bases and 0 bases respectively, with 13 bases between them. The chain's CDR3 is CASSTSGPSSYEQYF. CDR3 DNA: TGTGCCAGTAGTACCAGCGGACCGAGCTCCTACGAGCAGTACTTC.

The chain combines TRBV11-2 with TRBJ2-7; a possible D gene is TRBD2 (5 bases). Germline CDR1 and CDR2: SGHAT and FQNNGV. V was clipped by 2 bases and J by 7 bases, with 15 bases between them. This CDR3 has 14 amino acids. The CDR3 region has the DNA TGTGCCAGCAGCTTATTACGAGGGTTCGGGGAGCAGTACTTC. Its protein is CASSLLRGFGEQYF.

This clone was seen more than once but under ten times. The chain is built from TRBV14 and TRBJ2-5; the match to TRBD1 covers 9 bases. The CDR3 is 15 residues long. J gave up 5 bases and V 6 bases, and 10 bases lay outside the gene matches. The V gene's germline CDR1 is SGHDN and CDR2 FVKESK. This CDR3 is CASRKTGTGWETQYF. In DNA, the CDR3 is TGTGCCAGCAGGAAGACCGGGACAGGGTGGGAGACCCAGTACTTC.

This chain uses TRBV6-5 with TRBJ1-4; D not resolved. Germline V gene sequence: CDR1 MNHEY, CDR2 SVGAGI. V was cut by 4 bases and J by 3 bases, with 15 bases left in between. CDR3 size: 16 residues. CDR3 in amino acids: CASSSTAGAPNEKLFF. The CDR3, as DNA: TGTGCCAGCAGTTCCACAGCGGGAGCGCCTAATGAAAAACTGTTTTTT.

This clone was observed a handful of times. The rearrangement uses TRBV7-2 and TRBJ2-3; a possible D gene is TRBD2 (6 bases). This CDR3 comprises 14 residues. Germline V CDR1 and CDR2: SGHTA, FQGNSA. Trimming took off 2 bases at V and 5 bases at J, with 11 bases between the two ends. CDR3 sequence: CASSLMTRIDTQYF. The CDR3 DNA is TGTGCCAGCAGCTTAATGACTAGGATAGATACGCAGTATTTT.

This clone appeared a few times. The chain carries TRBV28 and TRBJ2-1; 8 positions match TRBD2. CDR3 length equals 17 residues. Trimming removed 8 bases from V and 0 bases from J; junction bases left unmatched: 12. Germline V gives CDR1 MDHEN, CDR2 SYDVKM. The CDR3 DNA reads as TGTGCCAGCGCGGTAGCGGGGATTATGAGCTCCTACAATGAGCAGTTCTTC. Protein sequence: CASAVAGIMSSYNEQFF. Filled out from reference TRBV28 and TRBJ2-1, the complete variable domain reads DVKVTQSSRYLVKRTGEKVFLECVQDMDHENMFWYRQDPGLGLRLIYFSYDVKMKEKGDIPEGYSVSREKKERFSLILESASTNQTSMYLCASAVAGIMSSYNEQFFGPGTRLTVL.

This clone was observed a handful of times. V usage is TRBV30 and J usage is TRBJ1-5; 7 nucleotides match TRBD1. J was trimmed by 0 bases and V by 0 bases; bases with no gene match: 5. The CDR3 is 16 residues long. The V gene's germline CDR1 is GTSNPN and CDR2 SVGIG (reference sequence). The CDR3 sequence is CAWSVRDSYSNQPQHF. The CDR3 DNA reads TGTGCCTGGAGTGTACGGGACAGCTATAGCAATCAGCCCCAGCATTTT. The whole variable domain, filled in from reference TRBV30 and TRBJ1-5, reads SQTIHQWPATLVQPVGSPLSLECTVEGTSNPNLYWYRQAAGRGLQLLFYSVGIGQISSEVPQNLSASRPQDRQFILSSKKLLLSDSGFYLCAWSVRDSYSNQPQHFGDGTRLSIL.

The gene calls are TRBV7-8 and TRBJ2-5; 15 bases align to TRBD2. There are 17 residues in the CDR3. Germline V gene data show CDR1 as SGHVS and CDR2 as FQNEAQ. The V gene end was trimmed by 5 bases and the J gene end by 9 bases; junction bases not matched to a gene: 13. The CDR3 DNA reads TGTGCCAGCAGCCTGCGGACTAGCGGGAGGGCCCATATGGCCCAGTACTTC. Amino acids: CASSLRTSGRAHMAQYF.

The table lists this clone with a few counts. This chain joins TRBV4-3 and TRBJ2-7; no clear D gene. Looked up from germline, CDR1 is LGHNA and CDR2 is YSLEER. Trimming cost V 0 bases and J 4 bases, with 7 bases left between them. CDR3 length: 13 residues. CDR3 nucleotide sequence: TGCGCCAGCAGCCAAGATTTAGAATACGAGCAGTACTTC. Protein: CASSQDLEYEQYF.